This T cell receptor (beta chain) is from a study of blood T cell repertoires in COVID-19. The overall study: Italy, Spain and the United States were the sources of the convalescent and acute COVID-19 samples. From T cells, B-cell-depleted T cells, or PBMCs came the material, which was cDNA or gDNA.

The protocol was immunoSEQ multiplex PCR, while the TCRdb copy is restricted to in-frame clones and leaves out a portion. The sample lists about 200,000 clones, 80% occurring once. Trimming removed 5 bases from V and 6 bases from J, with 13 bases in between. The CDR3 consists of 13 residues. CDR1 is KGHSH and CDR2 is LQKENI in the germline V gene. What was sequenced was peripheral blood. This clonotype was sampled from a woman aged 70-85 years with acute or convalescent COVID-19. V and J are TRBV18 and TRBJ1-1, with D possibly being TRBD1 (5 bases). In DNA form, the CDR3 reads TGTGCCAGCTCAGACCGGGGGGGGTCTGAAGCTTTCTTT. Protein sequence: CASSDRGGSEAFF.